One sample yielded the 3 T cell receptor beta chains listed below, sequenced in a study of blood T cell repertoires in COVID-19. Assay used: immunoSEQ multiplex PCR; TCRdb lists only in-frame clones, some missing. The sample shows approximately 85,000 clones, roughly 90% of them seen only once. The specimen sequenced was peripheral blood. These receptors all come from a man aged 45-60 years with acute or convalescent COVID-19.

V gene TRBV19 combines with J gene TRBJ2-7, with TRBD2 as a possible D gene (7 bases). The germline V gene encodes CDR1 LNHDA and CDR2 SQIVND (reference sequence). This CDR3 is built from 14 residues. The V and J ends lost 3 bases and 2 bases respectively, with 11 bases between them. CDR3 loop: CASSIGGLAYEQYF. CDR3 sequence (DNA): TGTGCCAGTAGTATCGGGGGGCTCGCCTACGAGCAGTACTTC.

The chain employs TRBV28 and TRBJ2-6, with a weak D call TRBD1 (6 bases). V was clipped by 5 bases and J by 1 base, with 9 bases between them. CDR3 length equals 15 residues. Germline assignment: CDR1 MDHEN and CDR2 SYDVKM. The CDR3: CASSGGLSGANVLTF. The CDR3 coding sequence is TGTGCCAGCAGTGGGGGCCTGTCTGGGGCCAACGTCCTGACTTTC.

The chain recombines TRBV7-9 with TRBJ2-7, with 10 positions matching TRBD1. J gave up 3 bases and V 4 bases, and 6 bases lay outside the gene matches. In germline, CDR1 is SEHNR, CDR2 FQNEAQ (reference sequence). This CDR3 comprises 15 residues. CDR3 sequence reads: CASSSPDRGVYEQYV. Written as DNA, the CDR3 is TGTGCCAGCAGCTCCCCGGACAGGGGGGTCTACGAGCAGTACGTC.